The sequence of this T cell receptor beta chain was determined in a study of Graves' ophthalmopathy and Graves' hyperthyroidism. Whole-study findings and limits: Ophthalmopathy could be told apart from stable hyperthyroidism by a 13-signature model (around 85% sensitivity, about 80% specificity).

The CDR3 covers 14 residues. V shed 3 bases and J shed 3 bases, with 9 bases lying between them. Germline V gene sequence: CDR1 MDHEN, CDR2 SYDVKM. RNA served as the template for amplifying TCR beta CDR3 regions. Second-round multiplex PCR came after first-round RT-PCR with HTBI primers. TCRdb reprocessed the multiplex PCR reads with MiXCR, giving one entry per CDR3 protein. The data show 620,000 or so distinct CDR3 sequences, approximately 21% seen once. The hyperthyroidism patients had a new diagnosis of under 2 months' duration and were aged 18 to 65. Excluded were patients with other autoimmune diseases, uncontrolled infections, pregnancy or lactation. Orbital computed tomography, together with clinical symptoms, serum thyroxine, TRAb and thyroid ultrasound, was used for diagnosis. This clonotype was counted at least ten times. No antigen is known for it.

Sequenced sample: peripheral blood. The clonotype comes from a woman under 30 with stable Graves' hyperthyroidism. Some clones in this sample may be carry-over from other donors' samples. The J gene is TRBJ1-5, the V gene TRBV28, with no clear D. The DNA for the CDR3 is TGTGCCAGCAGTTTCCCCGTGGCCAATCAGCCCCAGCATTTT. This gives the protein CASSFPVANQPQHF.